The TCR beta chain under discussion was sequenced for a study of blood T cell repertoires in COVID-19. Background on the study: The study drew acute and convalescent COVID-19 samples from the United States, Italy and Spain. T cells, B-cell-depleted T cells, or PBMCs provided the cDNA or gDNA that served as material.

Germline-derived CDR1 and CDR2 are LNHDA and SQIVND (reference sequence). Trimming cost V 5 bases and J 6 bases, with 11 bases left between them. CDR3 length: 13 amino acids. As handled by the study authors: Counts of nucleated cells, estimated from reference gene primer amplification, were obtained. TCRdb keeps only in-frame clones here, not all; method: immunoSEQ multiplex PCR. That table furnishes V, J and clone size, whereas the DNA furnished D and trimming. The sample yields about 210,000 clones, 75% to 85% seen once. The material sequenced was peripheral blood. The genes are TRBV19 and TRBJ1-5; D not resolved. This sequence was found in a woman between 65 and 79 years old with COVID-19, enrolled during active disease. DNA of the CDR3: TGTGCCAGTAGTCGTTCGTTGGCTCAGCCCCAGCATTTT. Protein product: CASSRSLAQPQHF.